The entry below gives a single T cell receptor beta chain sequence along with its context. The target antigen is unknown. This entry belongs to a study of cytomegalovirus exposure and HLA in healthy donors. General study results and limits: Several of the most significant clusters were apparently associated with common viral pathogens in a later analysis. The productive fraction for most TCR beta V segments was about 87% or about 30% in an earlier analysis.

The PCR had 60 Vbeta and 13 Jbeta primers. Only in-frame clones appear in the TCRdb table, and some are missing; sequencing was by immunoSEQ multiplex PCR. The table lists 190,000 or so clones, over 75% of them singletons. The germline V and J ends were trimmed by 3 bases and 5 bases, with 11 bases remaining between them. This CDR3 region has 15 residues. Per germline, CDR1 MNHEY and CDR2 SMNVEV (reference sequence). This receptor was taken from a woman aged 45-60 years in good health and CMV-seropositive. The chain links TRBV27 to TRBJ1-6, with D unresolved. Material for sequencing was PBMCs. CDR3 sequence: CASSLEGFDNSPLHF. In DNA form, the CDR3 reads TGTGCCAGCAGTTTGGAGGGTTTTGATAATTCACCCCTCCACTTT.